This TCR beta chain was retrieved from a study of T-cell reconstitution after alpha-beta-depleted transplantation in children. Study-wide results and limits: At around two months after transplant, the alpha-beta T cells were reportedly derived from several hundred expanded clones that came from non-depleted graft cells. Diversity and T-cell counts at one year after transplant derived mostly from new T cells.

About this clonotype: Its matching antigen is unknown.

For TCRbeta, the library was prepared with unique molecular identifiers. TCRdb re-derived calls from the PCR reads in MiXCR, one entry per CDR3 protein. The repertoire consists of hundreds of thousands of distinct CDR3 sequences, with more than 20% occurring once and the leading ten covering roughly 2.6%. Material: PBMCs, obtained before TCRalphabeta/CD19-depleted stem cell transplant. This clonotype was obtained from a girl between 2 and 10 years old with Fanconi anemia, due to receive a stem cell transplant.

CDR3 in amino acids: CASSFGDRGHGYTF. CDR3 coding DNA: TGTGCCAGCAGTTTTGGGGACAGGGGGCATGGCTACACCTTC. The chain carries TRBV27 and TRBJ1-2, with 12 bases that match TRBD1. Per the germline V gene, CDR1 is MNHEY and CDR2 is SMNVEV (reference sequence). This CDR3 comprises 14 residues. After removal of 3 bases from V and 6 bases from J, the junction contained 2 bases not matched to a gene.